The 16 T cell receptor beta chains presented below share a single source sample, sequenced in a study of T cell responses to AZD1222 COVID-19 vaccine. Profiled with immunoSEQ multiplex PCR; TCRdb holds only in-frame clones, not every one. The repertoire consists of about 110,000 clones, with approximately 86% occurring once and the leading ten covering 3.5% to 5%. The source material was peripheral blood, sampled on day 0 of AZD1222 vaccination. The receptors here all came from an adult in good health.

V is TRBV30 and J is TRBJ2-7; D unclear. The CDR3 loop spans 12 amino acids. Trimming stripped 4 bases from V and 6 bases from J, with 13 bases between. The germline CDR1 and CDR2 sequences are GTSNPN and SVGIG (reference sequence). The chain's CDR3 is CAWTPLGSEQYF. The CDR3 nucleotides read TGTGCCTGGACCCCCCTGGGGTCCGAGCAGTACTTC.

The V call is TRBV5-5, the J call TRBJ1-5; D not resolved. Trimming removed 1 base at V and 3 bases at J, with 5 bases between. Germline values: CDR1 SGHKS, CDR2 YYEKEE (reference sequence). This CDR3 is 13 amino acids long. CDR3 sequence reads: CASSLRYNQPQHF. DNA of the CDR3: TGTGCCAGCAGCTTGAGGTACAATCAGCCCCAGCATTTT.

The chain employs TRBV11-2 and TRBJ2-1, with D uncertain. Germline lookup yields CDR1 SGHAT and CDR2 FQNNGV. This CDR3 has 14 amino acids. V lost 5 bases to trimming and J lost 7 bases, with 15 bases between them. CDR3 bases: TGTGCCAGCAGCCGGACCCTCGTCGGGAATGAGCAGTTCTTC. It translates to CASSRTLVGNEQFF.

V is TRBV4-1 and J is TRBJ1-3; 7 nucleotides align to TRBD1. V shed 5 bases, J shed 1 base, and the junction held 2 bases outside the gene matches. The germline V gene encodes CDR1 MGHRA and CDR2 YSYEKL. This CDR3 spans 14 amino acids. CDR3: CASSNRGSGNTIYF. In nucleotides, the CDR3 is TGCGCCAGCAGCAACAGGGGATCTGGAAACACCATATATTTT.

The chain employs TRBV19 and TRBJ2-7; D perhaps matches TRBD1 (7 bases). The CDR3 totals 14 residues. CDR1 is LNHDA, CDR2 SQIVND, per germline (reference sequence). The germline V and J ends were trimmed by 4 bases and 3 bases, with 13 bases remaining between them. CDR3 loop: CASSSAGGGYEQYF. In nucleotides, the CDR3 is TGTGCCAGTAGTAGCGCAGGGGGAGGCTACGAGCAGTACTTC.

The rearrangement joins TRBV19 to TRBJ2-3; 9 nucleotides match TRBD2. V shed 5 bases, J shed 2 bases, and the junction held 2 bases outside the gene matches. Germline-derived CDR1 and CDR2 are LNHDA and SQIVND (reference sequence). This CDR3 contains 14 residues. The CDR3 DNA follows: TGTGCCAGTAGTCAGCGGGAGGTCACAGATACGCAGTATTTT. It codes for CASSQREVTDTQYF.

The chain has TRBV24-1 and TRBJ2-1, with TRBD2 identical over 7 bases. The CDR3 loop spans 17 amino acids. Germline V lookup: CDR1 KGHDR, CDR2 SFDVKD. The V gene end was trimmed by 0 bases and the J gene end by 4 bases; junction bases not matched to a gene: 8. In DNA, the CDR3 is TGTGCCACCAGTGATTTGCCCTCTAGCGGAGGGTACAATGAGCAGTTCTTC. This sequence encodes CATSDLPSSGGYNEQFF.

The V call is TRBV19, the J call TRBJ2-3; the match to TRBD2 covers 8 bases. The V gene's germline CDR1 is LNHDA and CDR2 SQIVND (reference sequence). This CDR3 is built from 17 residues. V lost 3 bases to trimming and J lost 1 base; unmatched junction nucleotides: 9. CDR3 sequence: CASSIFFTRGGTDTQYF. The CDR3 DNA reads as TGTGCCAGTAGTATCTTCTTTACGCGGGGGGGCACAGATACGCAGTATTTT.

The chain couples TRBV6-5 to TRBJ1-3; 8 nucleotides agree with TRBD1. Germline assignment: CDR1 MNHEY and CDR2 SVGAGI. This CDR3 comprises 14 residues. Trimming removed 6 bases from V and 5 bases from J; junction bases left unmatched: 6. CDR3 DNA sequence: TGTGCCAGCAGATTGGACAGGGTTCGAAACACCATATATTTT. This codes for CASRLDRVRNTIYF.

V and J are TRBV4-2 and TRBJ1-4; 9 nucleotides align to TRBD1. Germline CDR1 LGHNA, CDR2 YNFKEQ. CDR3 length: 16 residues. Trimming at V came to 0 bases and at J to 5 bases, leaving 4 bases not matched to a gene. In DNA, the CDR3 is TGTGCCAGCAGCCAAGAATCTGGGACAGGGAATGAAAAACTGTTTTTT. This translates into CASSQESGTGNEKLFF.

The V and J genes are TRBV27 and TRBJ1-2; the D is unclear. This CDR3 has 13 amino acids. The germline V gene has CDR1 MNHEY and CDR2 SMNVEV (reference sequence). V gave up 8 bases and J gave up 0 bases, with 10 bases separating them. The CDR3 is CASAFGANYGYTF. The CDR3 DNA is TGTGCCAGCGCATTTGGAGCTAACTATGGCTACACCTTC.

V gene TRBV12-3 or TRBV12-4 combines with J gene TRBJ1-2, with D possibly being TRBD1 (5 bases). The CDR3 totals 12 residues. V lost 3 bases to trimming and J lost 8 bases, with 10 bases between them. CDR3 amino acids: CASSLGVVGYTF. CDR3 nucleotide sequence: TGTGCCAGCAGTTTGGGGGTTGTAGGCTACACCTTC.

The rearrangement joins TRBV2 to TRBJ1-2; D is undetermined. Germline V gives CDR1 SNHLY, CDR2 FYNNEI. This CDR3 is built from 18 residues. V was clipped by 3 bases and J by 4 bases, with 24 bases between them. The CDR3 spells CASSDARGSTINGYGYTF. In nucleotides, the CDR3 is TGTGCCAGCAGTGATGCCCGGGGAAGCACTATTAATGGCTATGGCTACACCTTC.

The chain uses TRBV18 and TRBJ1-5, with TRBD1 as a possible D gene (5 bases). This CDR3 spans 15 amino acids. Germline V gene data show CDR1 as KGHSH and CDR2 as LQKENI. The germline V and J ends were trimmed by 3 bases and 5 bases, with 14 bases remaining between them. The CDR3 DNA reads TGTGCCAGCTCACCGAGGGGAGGCTTGGATCAGCCCCAGCATTTT. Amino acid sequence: CASSPRGGLDQPQHF.

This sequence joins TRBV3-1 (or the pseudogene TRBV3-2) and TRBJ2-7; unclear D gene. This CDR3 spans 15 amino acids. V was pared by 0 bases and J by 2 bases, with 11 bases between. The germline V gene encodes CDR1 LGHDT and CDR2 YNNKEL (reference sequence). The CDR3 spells CASSQDHARAYEQYF. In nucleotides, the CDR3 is TGTGCCAGCAGCCAAGATCATGCTAGAGCCTACGAGCAGTACTTC.

CDR3 sequence reads: CASTLGLDSYEQYF. The CDR3, as DNA: TGTGCCAGCACCCTGGGGCTGGACTCCTACGAGCAGTACTTC. The chain is built from TRBV7-9 and TRBJ2-7, with D tentatively TRBD1 (5 bases). There are 14 residues in the CDR3. Trimming stripped 7 bases from V and 0 bases from J, with 13 bases between. Germline V gene data show CDR1 as SEHNR and CDR2 as FQNEAQ (reference sequence).